This TCR beta chain was observed in a study of early T cells in non-severe SARS-CoV-2 infection. This clonotype was seen repeatedly, ten times or more. No antigen is known for it. The CDR3 loop spans 14 amino acids. Germline V gene data show CDR1 as MNHEY and CDR2 as SVGAGI. The ends were cut back, 7 bases at V and 1 base at J, with 13 bases in the middle. The TCR library protocol was used to attach unique molecular identifiers. These identifiers were attached to individual cDNA molecules. One entry per CDR3 protein results from TCRdb running MiXCR on the 5' RACE reads. The sample has approximately 37,000 distinct CDR3 sequences; 7.9% are singletons. General study results and limits: Sequences matched to VDJdb favored anti-spike CD8 responses, while private and CD4 specificities were missed.

The sequence was collected from an adult who was a healthcare worker with PCR-confirmed SARS-CoV-2 infection or an uninfected control (not recorded which). Here the sequenced sample was whole blood, taken at baseline. J is TRBJ1-2 and V is TRBV6-5; no clear D. CDR3 coding DNA: TGTGCCAGCACCAAGGGCCCGGTTAACTATGGCTACACCTTC. Translation gives CASTKGPVNYGYTF.